Shown below are 25 T cell receptor beta chains from a single sample sequenced in a study of shared clonotypes between healthy human individuals. TCRdb's table, derived via immunoSEQ multiplex PCR, lists solely in-frame clones and lacks some. The repertoire holds around 690,000 clones, less than 95% seen once, with less than 40% in the top ten. Sequenced material: memory CD8+ T cells from PBMCs. Regarding subset: CD45RO+ cells pooled with CCR7-negative TemRA cells. These receptors were taken from a man aged 18 to 29 in good health. Some clones in this sample may be carry-over from other donors' samples.

The chain combines TRBV6-1 with TRBJ2-7, with 9 positions matching TRBD1. V was clipped by 2 bases and J by 6 bases; unmatched bases: 14. The CDR3 is 17 amino acids. Per the germline V gene, CDR1 is MNHNS and CDR2 is SASEGT. CDR3 residues: CASSESFSPGQGREQYF. The CDR3 DNA is TGTGCCAGCAGTGAATCCTTCTCGCCGGGACAGGGCCGCGAGCAGTACTTC.

The rearrangement uses TRBV13 and TRBJ2-7, with 7 bases matching TRBD1. This CDR3 spans 15 amino acids. J lost 2 bases, V lost 2 bases, and 6 bases had no gene match. CDR1 PRHDT and CDR2 FYEKMQ come from the germline V gene (reference sequence). For the CDR3, the DNA is TGTGCCAGCAGCTTATGGGGCAGGGGGACCTACGAGCAGTACTTC. Translated, it gives CASSLWGRGTYEQYF. Full variable domain (missing parts from reference TRBV13 and TRBJ2-7): AAGVIQSPRHLIKEKRETATLKCYPIPRHDTVYWYQQGPGQDPQFLISFYEKMQSDKGSIPDRFSAQQFSDYHSELNMSSLELGDSALYFCASSLWGRGTYEQYFGPGTRLTVT.

This sequence joins TRBV11-2 and TRBJ2-5; no firm D call. V was pared by 1 base and J by 3 bases, with 9 bases between. The CDR3 runs to 14 residues. Germline V gene sequence: CDR1 SGHAT, CDR2 FQNNGV. The CDR3: CASSLGAAKETQYF. The CDR3 DNA reads TGTGCCAGCAGCTTAGGCGCGGCGAAAGAGACCCAGTACTTC. The variable domain in full, with the rest retrieved from reference TRBV11-2 and TRBJ2-5, is EAGVAQSPRYKIIEKRQSVAFWCNPISGHATLYWYQQILGQGPKLLIQFQNNGVVDDSQLPKDRFSAERLKGVDSTLKIQPAKLEDSAVYLCASSLGAAKETQYFGPGTRLLVL.

The chain is built from TRBV5-4 and TRBJ1-1; TRBD1 might be the D (5 bases). This CDR3 has 14 residues. V was trimmed by 2 bases and J by 5 bases, leaving 13 bases between them. CDR1 is SGHNT and CDR2 is YYREEE in the germline V gene (reference sequence). CDR3 coding DNA: TGTGCCAGCAGCTTCAGCGGACATAGGACTGAAGCTTTCTTT. Its translation is CASSFSGHRTEAFF.

In this sample, this clone turned up many times. J is TRBJ2-7 and V is TRBV7-6, with unresolved D. Germline V gives CDR1 SGHVS, CDR2 FNYEAQ. The V end lost 0 bases, the J end lost 0 bases, and 12 bases lay between the germline ends. CDR3 length equals 16 residues. In DNA, the CDR3 is TGTGCCAGCAGCTTAGCGATGGGGTGGAGCTCCTACGAGCAGTACTTC. This encodes CASSLAMGWSSYEQYF.

CDR3 nucleotide sequence: TGTGCCAGCAGTTTGGAGGAGGGCGAGCAGTACTTC. This gives the protein CASSLEEGEQYF. The V gene is TRBV28, the J gene TRBJ2-7; tentative D call: TRBD2 (6 bases). This CDR3 is built from 12 residues. The V end lost 3 bases, the J end lost 6 bases, and 9 bases lay between the germline ends. Germline V lookup: CDR1 MDHEN, CDR2 SYDVKM. Looking up the rest from reference TRBV28 and TRBJ2-7 gives the full variable domain: DVKVTQSSRYLVKRTGEKVFLECVQDMDHENMFWYRQDPGLGLRLIYFSYDVKMKEKGDIPEGYSVSREKKERFSLILESASTNQTSMYLCASSLEEGEQYFGPGTRLTVT.

The chain has TRBV27 and TRBJ2-3; tentative D call: TRBD1 (6 bases). Germline values: CDR1 MNHEY, CDR2 SMNVEV (reference sequence). Trimming took off 3 bases at V and 1 base at J, with 23 bases between the two ends. CDR3 size: 19 residues. The CDR3 sequence is CASSFNRDKAPSGTDTQYF. The CDR3 DNA is TGTGCCAGCAGTTTTAACCGGGACAAGGCCCCTTCTGGCACAGATACGCAGTATTTT.

This chain joins TRBV5-3 and TRBJ2-1; 9 bases are a match to TRBD2. TRBV5-3 is marked as an open reading frame, function uncertain. With 4 bases clipped from V and 4 bases from J, the junction kept 9 bases outside the gene matches. CDR3 length: 16 residues. CDR3 region: CARSGGGTSRYNEQFF. CDR3 nucleotide sequence: TGTGCCAGAAGCGGGGGAGGGACTAGCCGGTACAATGAGCAGTTCTTC.

The rearrangement links TRBV7-9 to TRBJ2-7; a weak D match, TRBD2 (6 bases). Trimming left V 4 bases short and J 4 bases short, with 20 bases between. The CDR3 has 16 residues. The V gene's germline CDR1 is SEHNR and CDR2 FQNEAQ (reference sequence). DNA of the CDR3: TGTGCCAGCAGCTCCCCGGGACTCAAATACGGGTACGAGCAGTACTTC. Its protein is CASSSPGLKYGYEQYF.

The gene calls are TRBV11-2 and TRBJ2-1, with TRBD1 matching 10 bases. The CDR3 totals 19 residues. V was clipped by 6 bases and J by 9 bases; unmatched bases: 23. Germline CDR1 is SGHAT and CDR2 is FQNNGV. In nucleotides, the CDR3 is TGTGCCAGCAGGGCTCCGGGGACAGGGGCGGTGGTCACGACGATTGAGCAGTTCTTC. It translates to CASRAPGTGAVVTTIEQFF.

The chain combines TRBV27 with TRBJ1-1; no clear D. Germline-derived CDR1 and CDR2 are MNHEY and SMNVEV (reference sequence). The CDR3 consists of 15 residues. V gave up 1 base and J gave up 0 bases, with 9 bases separating them. Written as DNA, the CDR3 is TGTGCCAGCAGTTTATATGGGCAGATGAACACTGAAGCTTTCTTT. It is translated as CASSLYGQMNTEAFF.

This clone was picked up one time. The chain links TRBV9 to TRBJ1-2, with 9 nucleotides matching TRBD1. J was trimmed by 4 bases and V by 1 base; bases with no gene match: 2. The length of the CDR3 is 14 residues. The germline gives CDR1 SGDLS, CDR2 YYNGEE. CDR3 bases: TGTGCCAGCAGCGTAACGACAGGGGGCTATGGCTACACCTTC. It translates to CASSVTTGGYGYTF.

The gene calls are TRBV5-1 and TRBJ2-3, with 7 bases matching TRBD2. CDR3 length equals 17 residues. V dropped 4 bases and J dropped 4; count of bases not matched to a gene: 15. Germline assignment: CDR1 SGHRS and CDR2 YFSETQ. Written as DNA, the CDR3 is TGCGCCAGCAGCGTTGGCGAGGGCGGGAGATCATCAGATACGCAGTATTTT. Translation: CASSVGEGGRSSDTQYF.

The genes are TRBV9 and TRBJ1-5; maybe TRBD1 (6 bases). Germline CDR1 SGDLS, CDR2 YYNGEE. CDR3 length: 14 amino acids. Trimming took off 0 bases at V and 6 bases at J, with 10 bases between the two ends. The CDR3 loop reads CASSVDAGAQPQHF. The CDR3 DNA reads as TGTGCCAGCAGCGTAGATGCGGGGGCTCAGCCCCAGCATTTT. Full variable domain (rest looked up from reference TRBV9 and TRBJ1-5): DSGVTQTPKHLITATGQRVTLRCSPRSGDLSVYWYQQSLDQGLQFLIQYYNGEERAKGNILERFSAQQFPDLHSELNLSSLELGDSALYFCASSVDAGAQPQHFGDGTRLSIL.

The chain links TRBV28 to TRBJ2-5; tentative D call: TRBD2 (6 bases). Germline CDR1 is MDHEN and CDR2 is SYDVKM. V was pared by 5 bases and J by 0 bases, with 13 bases between. This CDR3 has 15 residues. In DNA form, the CDR3 reads TGTGCCAGCAGTATCATGCTAGCGAACCAAGAGACCCAGTACTTC. This encodes CASSIMLANQETQYF.

A remark on this clone: The same CDR3 is also encoded by other DNA sequences in this sample. The J gene is TRBJ2-5, the V gene TRBV4-3; D not resolved. Per the germline V gene, CDR1 is LGHNA and CDR2 is YSLEER. The CDR3 runs 13 residues. The germline V and J ends were trimmed by 1 base and 2 bases, with 5 bases remaining between them. The CDR3 DNA sequence: TGCGCCAGCAGCCAAGTCCTGCAAGAGACCCAGTACTTC. This encodes CASSQVLQETQYF.

The rearrangement joins TRBV7-9 to TRBJ1-1, with D maybe TRBD1 (5 bases). Germline CDR1 reads SEHNR; CDR2 reads FQNEAQ (reference sequence). This CDR3 spans 13 amino acids. V shed 3 bases and J shed 4 bases, with 9 bases lying between them. CDR3 in amino acids: CASSFGGVTEAFF. Here the CDR3 DNA reads TGTGCCAGCAGCTTTGGGGGAGTCACTGAAGCTTTCTTT.

The V gene is TRBV7-2, the J gene TRBJ2-7; no clear D gene. Germline-derived CDR1 and CDR2 are SGHTA and FQGNSA. The CDR3 totals 13 residues. V lost 5 bases and J lost 6, with 14 bases in between. As DNA, the CDR3 is TGTGCCAGCAGCCCTGCCGGCCAAATCGAGCAGTACTTC. This encodes CASSPAGQIEQYF.

J is TRBJ2-7 and V is TRBV19; D might be TRBD1 (6 bases). V was cut by 1 base and J by 7 bases, with 17 bases left in between. This CDR3 is built from 15 residues. Germline V gene data show CDR1 as LNHDA and CDR2 as SQIVND (reference sequence). Written as DNA, the CDR3 is TGTGCCAGTAGTATAGCATCAGCAGGGGCCGGGGAGCAGTACTTC. It specifies CASSIASAGAGEQYF. Full variable domain (remainder filled in from reference TRBV19 and TRBJ2-7): DGGITQSPKYLFRKEGQNVTLSCEQNLNHDAMYWYRQDPGQGLRLIYYSQIVNDFQKGDIAEGYSVSREKKESFPLTVTSAQKNPTAFYLCASSIASAGAGEQYFGPGTRLTVT.

The chain links TRBV7-8 to TRBJ2-4; tentative D call: TRBD1 (5 bases). Germline values: CDR1 SGHVS, CDR2 FQNEAQ. Trimming removed 4 bases at V and 13 bases at J, with 29 bases between. The CDR3 loop spans 17 amino acids. The CDR3 is CASSSRVGGALGSLQYF. The CDR3 DNA follows: TGTGCCAGCAGCTCCAGGGTCGGTGGGGCCCTTGGTTCGTTACAGTACTTC.

The rearrangement links TRBV5-6 to TRBJ1-2; 8 bases are a match to TRBD1. V shed 0 bases, J shed 1 base, and the junction held 8 bases outside the gene matches. This CDR3 comprises 17 residues. The V gene's germline CDR1 is SGHDT and CDR2 YYEEEE. DNA for the CDR3: TGTGCCAGCAGCTTGGCCGCAGGGGGCCCTATTAACTATGGCTACACCTTC. It codes for CASSLAAGGPINYGYTF. Using reference TRBV5-6 and TRBJ1-2 for the parts outside the CDR3, the full variable domain is DAGVTQSPTHLIKTRGQQVTLRCSPKSGHDTVSWYQQALGQGPQFIFQYYEEEERQRGNFPDRFSGHQFPNYSSELNVNALLLGDSALYLCASSLAAGGPINYGYTFGSGTRLTVV.

This clone was counted many times. This chain joins TRBV27 and TRBJ2-5; 12 nucleotides match TRBD2. The trim removed 5 bases at V and 2 bases at J, leaving 6 bases unmatched. The CDR3 loop spans 16 amino acids. Germline values: CDR1 MNHEY, CDR2 SMNVEV (reference sequence). CDR3 coding DNA: TGTGCCAGCAGTGAGGGACTAGCGGGCCTTCAAGAGACCCAGTACTTC. Protein product: CASSEGLAGLQETQYF.

The chain uses TRBV29-1 and TRBJ2-3; the match to TRBD2 covers 15 bases. Germline V gene data show CDR1 as SQVTM and CDR2 as ANQGSEA. The V segment lost 1 base and the J segment 5 bases; nucleotides outside the gene matches: 4. This CDR3 comprises 16 residues. For the CDR3, the DNA is TGCAGCGTTGAAGCGGGACTAGCGGGAGGTATAGATACGCAGTATTTT. Translation: CSVEAGLAGGIDTQYF.

In its sample, this clone was seen once. This chain uses TRBV4-3 with TRBJ2-7; TRBD1 matches at 8 bases. The germline gives CDR1 LGHNA, CDR2 YSLEER. This CDR3 is 17 amino acids long. Trimming at V came to 0 bases and at J to 5 bases, leaving 12 bases not matched to a gene. The CDR3 sequence is CASSQDPAGTGVNEQYF. The CDR3 DNA reads as TGCGCCAGCAGCCAAGATCCCGCCGGGACAGGTGTGAACGAGCAGTACTTC.

The CDR3 coding sequence is TGCGCCAGCAGCCGTCAGGGGTCCGGGACTGAAGCTTTCTTT. This sequence encodes CASSRQGSGTEAFF. This chain connects TRBV4-3 to TRBJ1-1, with D perhaps matching TRBD1 (6 bases). The CDR3 totals 14 residues. Germline V gene lookup returns CDR1 LGHNA and CDR2 YSLEER. V gave up 4 bases and J gave up 5 bases, with 14 bases separating them.